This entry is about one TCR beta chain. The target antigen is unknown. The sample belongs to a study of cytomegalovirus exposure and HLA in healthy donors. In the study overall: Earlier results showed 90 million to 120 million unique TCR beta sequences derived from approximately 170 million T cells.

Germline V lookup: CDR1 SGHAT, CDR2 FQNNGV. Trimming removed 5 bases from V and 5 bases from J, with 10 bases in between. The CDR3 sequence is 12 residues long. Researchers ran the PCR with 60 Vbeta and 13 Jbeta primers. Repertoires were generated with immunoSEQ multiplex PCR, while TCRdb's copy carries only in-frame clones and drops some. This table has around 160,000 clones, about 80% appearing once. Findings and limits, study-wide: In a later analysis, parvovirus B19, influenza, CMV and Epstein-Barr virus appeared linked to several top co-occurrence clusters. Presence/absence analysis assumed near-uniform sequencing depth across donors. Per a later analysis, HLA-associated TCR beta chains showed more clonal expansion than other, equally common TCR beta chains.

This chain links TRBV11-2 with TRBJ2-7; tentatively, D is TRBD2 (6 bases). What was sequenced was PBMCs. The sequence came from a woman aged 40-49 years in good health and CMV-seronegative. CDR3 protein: CASSPGDHEQYF. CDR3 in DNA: TGTGCCAGCAGCCCGGGGGACCACGAGCAGTACTTC.